Presented here are 8 T cell receptor beta chains from one specimen sequenced in a study of blood T cells in healthy people across ages. Through a sample-barcoded 5' primer and a J-beta primer mix, a second PCR was run for about 6 to 11 cycles. TCRdb fed the 5' RACE reads into MiXCR, producing one record per CDR3 protein. Of roughly 1,700,000 distinct CDR3 sequences in the sample, under 30% were seen once. Sequenced: blood. These receptors all stem from a woman aged 25 to 45 in good health.

The rearrangement links TRBV4-1 to TRBJ2-1; TRBD2 matches 11 bases. Germline CDR1 and CDR2: MGHRA and YSYEKL. The ends lost 7 bases at V and 7 bases at J; junction bases unmatched: 12. This CDR3 comprises 16 residues. CDR3 protein: CASTHPTSGEANEQFF. CDR3 in DNA: TGCGCCAGCACCCACCCGACTAGCGGGGAGGCAAATGAGCAGTTCTTC.

In this sample, this clonotype turned up many times. V is TRBV4-1 and J is TRBJ1-4; 8 nucleotides agree with TRBD1. CDR3 length equals 15 residues. The V gene end was trimmed by 4 bases and the J gene end by 5 bases; junction bases not matched to a gene: 6. Germline V gives CDR1 MGHRA, CDR2 YSYEKL. CDR3 in DNA: TGCGCCAGCAGCCTCCGGGACAGGTTAAATGAAAAACTGTTTTTT. Its translation is CASSLRDRLNEKLFF.

This clonotype was detected many times. The chain links TRBV6-5 to TRBJ2-7; D perhaps matches TRBD2 (6 bases). Deletions cut 2 bases from V and 2 bases from J, with 16 bases between. Germline CDR1 reads MNHEY; CDR2 reads SVGAGI. This CDR3 spans 16 amino acids. The CDR3 region has the DNA TGTGCCAGCAGTTACGCCCGTAGCGGAGGGGCCTACGAGCAGTACTTC. Protein product: CASSYARSGGAYEQYF.

J is TRBJ2-5 and V is TRBV7-2; TRBD2 agrees at 10 bases. TRBJ2-7 matches the DNA end more closely, so the J call is doubtful. CDR3 size: 18 residues. Per germline, CDR1 SGHTA and CDR2 FQGNSA. Written as DNA, the CDR3 is TGTGCCAGCAGCTTAGCGTGGAGTAGCGGGAGGATCTCCTACGAGCAGTACTTC. This codes for CASSLAWSSGRISYEQYF.

The chain links TRBV12-3 or TRBV12-4 to TRBJ1-6; 7 nucleotides line up with TRBD1. The CDR3 totals 15 residues. V dropped 3 bases and J dropped 6; count of bases not matched to a gene: 5. Here the CDR3 reads CASSFFRQGNSPLHF. For the CDR3, the DNA is TGTGCCAGCAGTTTCTTTAGACAGGGTAATTCACCCCTCCACTTT.

Concerning this clonotype itself: It is unclear where the CDR3 begins or ends on the DNA, so no DNA is shown, and the CDR3 is as TCRdb lists it. The chain links TRBV29-1 to TRBJ1-2; TRBD1 was called by the table and not checked on the DNA. From germline, CDR1 is SQVTM and CDR2 ANQGSEA. The CDR3 region is 12 residues in length, termini included. This chain's CDR3 is CSVSGLNYGCTF.

This clonotype was seen only a few times. This chain connects TRBV20-1 to TRBJ2-1; 8 bases map to TRBD2. V lost 6 bases and J lost 6; bases outside the gene matches: 7. The CDR3 sequence is 13 residues long. Germline CDR1 reads DFQATT; CDR2 reads SNEGSKA (reference sequence). The CDR3 region is CSAVAGPSNEQFF. The CDR3 DNA reads as TGCAGTGCCGTAGCGGGACCCAGCAATGAGCAGTTCTTC.

The gene calls are TRBV6-6 and TRBJ2-5; no reliable D call. Germline CDR1 and CDR2: MNHNY and SVGAGI (reference sequence). The ends were cut back, 7 bases at V and 4 bases at J, with 13 bases in the middle. CDR3 size: 13 residues. The CDR3 protein is CASMISRPETQYF. Written as DNA, the CDR3 is TGTGCCAGCATGATAAGCAGGCCAGAGACCCAGTACTTC.